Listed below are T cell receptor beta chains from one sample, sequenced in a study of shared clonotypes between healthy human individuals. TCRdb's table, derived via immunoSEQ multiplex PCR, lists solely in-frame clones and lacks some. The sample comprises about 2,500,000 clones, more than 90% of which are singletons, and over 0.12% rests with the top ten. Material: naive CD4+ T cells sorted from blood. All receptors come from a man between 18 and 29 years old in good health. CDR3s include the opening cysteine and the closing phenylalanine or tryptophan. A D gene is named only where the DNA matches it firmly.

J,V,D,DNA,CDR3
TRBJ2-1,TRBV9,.,TGTGCCAGCAGCGTAGTAGGCGGGCTCGAGCAGTTCTTC,CASSVVGGLEQFF
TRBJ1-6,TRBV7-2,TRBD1,TGTGCCAGCAGCTTAGGGACAGGGCTAAATAATTCACCCCTCCACTTT,CASSLGTGLNNSPLHF
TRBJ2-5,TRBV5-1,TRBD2,TGCGCCAGCAGCTATAGCGGGTCAGAGACCCAGTACTTC,CASSYSGSETQYF
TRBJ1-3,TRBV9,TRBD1,TGTGCCAGCAGCGTTGGGGGACAGGGGGTCCTTTTCTCTGGAAACACCATATATTTT,CASSVGGQGVLFSGNTIYF
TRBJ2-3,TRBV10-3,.,TGTGCCATCAGTCGGGGGATTTTCACAGATACGCAGTATTTT,CAISRGIFTDTQYF
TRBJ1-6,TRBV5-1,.,TGCGCCAGCAGGGTCGGGATTGACTCACCCCTCCACTTT,CASRVGIDSPLHF
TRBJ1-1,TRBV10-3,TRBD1,TGTGCCATCAGTGAGTGGCTGACAGGGGGCGCAAATGAAGCTTTCTTT,CAISEWLTGGANEAFF
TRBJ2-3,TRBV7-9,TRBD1,TGTGCCAGCAGCTTCTTCGACAGGGTTGGGACAGATACGCAGTATTTT,CASSFFDRVGTDTQYF
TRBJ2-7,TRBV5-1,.,TGCGCCAGCAGCCCCGGGACTGCGGTTCTCTACGAGCAGTACTTC,CASSPGTAVLYEQYF
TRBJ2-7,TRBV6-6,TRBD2,TGTGCCAGCAGTTACCGCGTCGGGGGGTCCTACGAGCAGTACTTC,CASSYRVGGSYEQYF
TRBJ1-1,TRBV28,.,TGTGCCAGCAAGGGAGGGAACACTGAAGCTTTCTTT,CASKGGNTEAFF
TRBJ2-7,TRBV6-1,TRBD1,TGTGCCAGCAGTGAATTTGCACAGGGGTTCTTTTACGAGCAGTACTTC,CASSEFAQGFFYEQYF
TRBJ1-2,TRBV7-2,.,TGTGCCAGCAGCTTAGTAGGGGGGCCCTATGGCTACACCTTC,CASSLVGGPYGYTF
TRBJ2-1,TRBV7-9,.,TGTGCCAGCAGCTTAGCGGTCATGAATGAGCAGTTCTTC,CASSLAVMNEQFF